One T cell receptor beta chain is described in this entry. The antigen this receptor binds is unknown. No qualities accompany the bases; no much larger clone lies one base away. Receptors were amplified or captured by the immunoSEQ multiplex PCR assay. To provide template for TCR sequencing, every sample had RNA extracted and reverse transcribed into cDNA. First-strand cDNA was synthesized with SuperScript III using a 2:1 mix of oligo-dT and random hexamers. A synthetic immune receptor repertoire was used to gauge amplification bias, and whatever bias remained was removed computationally. The original methods were these. After raw reads were preprocessed to remove errors, the CDR3 was defined following IMGT conventions as running from the conserved cysteine to phenylalanine. Clonality was computed by normalizing Shannon entropy by log2 of the number of productive unique TCRs and subtracting the result from 1. Whether each scalp clone was CD4 or CD8 was inferred by checking scalp TCRbeta sequences against the CD4 and CD8 repertoires from sorted blood. Here the immuneACCESS table is served through TCRdb, limited to in-frame sequences with V and J called. Missing clones are a known gap in these copies; in checked studies unresolved V genes cover under half, and the rest lacks a known reason. That table gives V, J and clone size, and the DNA gave D and trimming. The sample table contains some 96,000 clones; only one count was recorded for around 55% of them. Roughly 16% of the sample rests with the top ten.

This record belongs to a study of CD8+ T cells in alopecia areata (dated by TCRdb to 2017 to 2018). Turning to the overall study: The treated patients took part in an open-label pilot trial in which moderate-to-severe alopecia areata was treated with oral tofacitinib at 5 to 10 mg twice daily. TCRbeta CDR3 regions were amplified by immunoSEQ multiplex PCR using 35 Vbeta forward and 13 Jbeta reverse primers. Disease severity in treated patients was measured with the SALT score, which quantifies the percentage of affected scalp surface area. To study T cell clonal expansion in alopecia areata, the researchers applied high-throughput TCRbeta sequencing to both the C3H/HeJ mouse model and human patients. Clonality in the scalp was compared among normal scalp (n=4), patchy alopecia areata scalp (n=8), and alopecia totalis/universalis scalp (n=8). The RNA source kit depended on sample type: the PAXgene miRNA kit for fixed scalp, the miRNeasy kit for PBMCs, and the RNeasy kit for mouse skin. Human TCRbeta sequencing covered scalp tissue and sorted CD4+ and CD8+ peripheral blood T cells from patchy and totalis/universalis alopecia areata patients and healthy controls. Biopsies were taken from tofacitinib-treated patients at baseline and at 4 and 24 weeks of treatment, and a later scalp biopsy was taken in several of the tofacitinib-treated patients. Patients stayed on tofacitinib for 6 to 18 months and then had 6 months of follow-up off drug so that delayed response and recurrence could be assessed.

What the research found in general, with its limitations: Unlike mouse skin, where gammadelta T cells dominate, normal human skin contains resident alphabeta T cells that get sequenced too, which complicates analysis of the scalp TCR repertoire. Compared with normal scalp, lesional scalp, particularly in alopecia totalis/universalis, had higher clonality and more expanded CD8+ clones, which suggests antigenic drive. Scalp clonality and the number of expanded CD8+ clones among the top 100 scalp clones were significantly decreased by tofacitinib. During tofacitinib treatment, many expanded lesional clones stuck around in both scalp and blood, and this persistence may partly explain why relapse happens after treatment is stopped. The treated cohort was small, with a single nonresponder, so links between baseline CD8+ expansion and response need larger studies. Shared TCR sequences between patients were less evident than in mice, which may be partly attributable to HLA diversity in the patient population.

The CDR3 spans 16 residues, from the cysteine through the phenylalanine. The retained sequence is limited to the CDR3, 48 bases, with the frame set at the first base. CDR1 and CDR2, per the germline V gene, are KGHSH and LQKENI. V gives up 3 bases and J gives up 7 bases, and the segment between their germline ends measures 22 bases. In light of the paper, this sample's time point label describes: approximately 4 weeks on oral tofacitinib. The sample's treatment or condition label, in plain terms: oral pan-JAK inhibitor, 5-10 mg twice daily. Peripheral blood and lesional scalp punch biopsies were obtained from patients with alopecia areata. PBMCs were isolated by density centrifugation and stained for CD3, CD4 and CD8, and CD4+ and CD8+ T cells were sorted on a FACSAria.

This clonotype originated in a human donor with alopecia areata. The chain couples TRBV18 to TRBJ2-7; tentative D gene TRBD2, with 6 bases matching. The sequenced sample was CD8+ T cells sorted from blood, obtained at week 4, from a patient treated with tofacitinib. The CDR3 amino acid sequence is: CASSPPPGGASTEQYF. The nucleotide sequence reads as follows: TGTGCCAGCTCACCCCCACCCGGCGGGGCCTCTACGGAGCAGTACTTC.